These 20 T cell receptor beta chains were sequenced from one sample in a study of blood T cell repertoires in COVID-19. The table came from immunoSEQ multiplex PCR; TCRdb's copy has only in-frame clones and leaves some out. Found here are some 260,000 clones, roughly 82% of them singletons; the top ten hold 4% to 6%. What was sequenced was peripheral blood. The receptor source for this set is an elderly woman with active or convalescent COVID-19.

V gene TRBV30 combines with J gene TRBJ2-1; tentatively, D is TRBD1 (7 bases). Germline-derived CDR1 and CDR2 are GTSNPN and SVGIG (reference sequence). The V and J ends lost 7 bases and 9 bases respectively, with 22 bases between them. The CDR3 spans 14 residues. CDR3: CAYGGDSLYVEQFF. The CDR3, as DNA: TGTGCCTACGGCGGGGACAGCCTATACGTTGAGCAGTTCTTC.

The chain employs TRBV6-4 and TRBJ1-3, with 7 bases that match TRBD1. J was trimmed by 4 bases and V by 3 bases; bases with no gene match: 15. Germline-derived CDR1 and CDR2 are MRHNA and SNTAGT. This CDR3 spans 18 amino acids. CDR3 loop: CASSDSDRPDLLGNTIYF. The CDR3 DNA is TGTGCCAGCAGTGATTCGGACAGGCCAGATCTCTTAGGAAACACCATATATTTT.

The chain links TRBV5-4 to TRBJ2-1; TRBD2 agrees at 10 bases. J lost 7 bases, V lost 1 base, and 11 bases had no gene match. This CDR3 is 17 amino acids long. Germline values: CDR1 SGHNT, CDR2 YYREEE (reference sequence). CDR3 loop: CASSLRASGRGVNEQFF. The CDR3 region has the DNA TGTGCCAGCAGCTTGCGCGCTAGCGGGAGAGGGGTTAATGAGCAGTTCTTC. The whole variable domain, filled in from reference TRBV5-4 and TRBJ2-1, reads ETGVTQSPTHLIKTRGQQVTLRCSSQSGHNTVSWYQQALGQGPQFIFQYYREEENGRGNFPPRFSGLQFPNYSSELNVNALELDDSALYLCASSLRASGRGVNEQFFGPGTRLTVL.

The table lists this clone with a few counts. This rearrangement joins TRBV28 to TRBJ1-5; 7 nucleotides match TRBD1. The CDR3 loop spans 15 amino acids. Germline CDR1 and CDR2: MDHEN and SYDVKM. Trimming removed 6 bases from V and 1 base from J; junction bases left unmatched: 6. The CDR3 loop reads CASSQGGRSNQPQHF. The CDR3 coding sequence is TGTGCCAGCAGCCAGGGGGGCAGGAGCAATCAGCCCCAGCATTTT.

The chain combines TRBV19 with TRBJ2-1, with D possibly matching TRBD1 (6 bases). With 4 bases removed from V and 12 bases from J, the gap between germline ends came to 13 bases. CDR3 length: 12 amino acids. Germline values: CDR1 LNHDA, CDR2 SQIVND (reference sequence). The CDR3 region is CASSSQDSRQFF. In nucleotides, the CDR3 is TGTGCCAGTAGTAGCCAGGACAGTAGGCAGTTCTTC.

V and J are TRBV7-8 and TRBJ1-4; 12 bases are a match to TRBD1. CDR3 size: 15 residues. V dropped 5 bases and J dropped 8; count of bases not matched to a gene: 6. The germline V gene encodes CDR1 SGHVS and CDR2 FQNEAQ. CDR3 amino acids: CASSMYGTGGEKLFF. The DNA of the CDR3 is TGTGCCAGCAGCATGTACGGGACAGGGGGCGAAAAACTGTTTTTT.

The CDR3 is CASSSNRGHEQYF. CDR3 bases: TGTGCCAGCAGTTCTAACAGGGGCCACGAGCAGTACTTC. The chain recombines TRBV27 with TRBJ2-7, with TRBD1 matching over 7 bases. The V gene end was trimmed by 4 bases and the J gene end by 5 bases; junction bases not matched to a gene: 5. CDR3 size: 13 residues. Germline values: CDR1 MNHEY, CDR2 SMNVEV (reference sequence).

The chain links TRBV6-4 to TRBJ1-2; weak D call: TRBD1 (5 bases). This CDR3 has 14 amino acids. V lost 5 bases and J lost 8, with 18 bases in between. The germline V gene has CDR1 MRHNA and CDR2 SNTAGT. The CDR3 sequence is CASSQYGGNGGYTF. Here the CDR3 DNA reads TGTGCCAGCAGTCAGTATGGGGGGAACGGAGGCTACACCTTC.

This clone appeared once. The chain couples TRBV24-1 to TRBJ1-2; perhaps TRBD1 as D (6 bases). The CDR3 length is 13 residues. V lost 1 base and J lost 8, with 10 bases in between. Germline CDR1 KGHDR, CDR2 SFDVKD. CDR3 residues: CATSDFRGWGYTF. For the CDR3, the DNA is TGTGCCACCAGTGATTTCAGGGGCTGGGGCTACACCTTC.

V and J are TRBV28 and TRBJ2-5; 7 bases agree with TRBD1. The germline CDR1 and CDR2 sequences are MDHEN and SYDVKM. The CDR3 contains 13 residues. V shed 5 bases, J shed 1 base, and the junction held 1 base outside the gene matches. The CDR3 bases are TGTGCCAGCAGTAACAGGGGCCAAGAGACCCAGTACTTC. Protein: CASSNRGQETQYF.

The chain couples TRBV2 to TRBJ1-2; 7 bases match TRBD1. The CDR3 consists of 14 residues. V dropped 7 bases and J dropped 4; count of bases not matched to a gene: 9. Germline lookup yields CDR1 SNHLY and CDR2 FYNNEI. CDR3 DNA: TGTGCCAGCAATCCGACAGGGACCGGCTATGGCTACACCTTC. Its protein product is CASNPTGTGYGYTF.

The chain combines TRBV6-2 or TRBV6-3 with TRBJ1-2, with 7 bases aligning to TRBD1. This CDR3 comprises 12 residues. Germline CDR1 MNHEY, CDR2 SVGEGT. The V segment lost 5 bases and the J segment 4 bases; nucleotides outside the gene matches: 1. CDR3 sequence: CASSRQGYGYTF. The CDR3, as DNA: TGTGCCAGCAGTAGACAGGGCTATGGCTACACCTTC.

The chain has TRBV29-1 and TRBJ2-7; the match to TRBD1 covers 8 bases. Germline loops: CDR1 SQVTM, CDR2 ANQGSEA. CDR3 length equals 12 residues. Trimming cost V 6 bases and J 3 bases; bases outside gene matches: 4. DNA for the CDR3: TGCAGCGTACAGGGGGATCTCTACGAGCAGTACTTC. Amino acids: CSVQGDLYEQYF.

V gene TRBV4-2 combines with J gene TRBJ2-5; 12 bases are a match to TRBD2. V lost 4 bases, J lost 4 bases, and 7 bases stayed unmatched. The CDR3 covers 16 residues. CDR1 is LGHNA and CDR2 is YNFKEQ in the germline V gene. CDR3 nucleotide sequence: TGTGCCAGCAGCCTGGAACTGGGACTAGCGGGAGAGACCCAGTACTTC. It specifies CASSLELGLAGETQYF.

CDR3 nucleotide sequence: TGTGCCAGCAGGCTAGACTACTCTGGGGCCAACGTCCTGACTTTC. Residues: CASRLDYSGANVLTF. The V and J genes are TRBV6-5 and TRBJ2-6, with D possibly matching TRBD2 (5 bases). Germline V gene data show CDR1 as MNHEY and CDR2 as SVGAGI. This CDR3 spans 15 amino acids. Between the trimmed V and J ends, which lost 6 bases and 0 bases, there was a span of 9 bases.

This chain uses TRBV5-1 with TRBJ2-1, with 12 positions matching TRBD2. Germline lookup yields CDR1 SGHRS and CDR2 YFSETQ. This CDR3 has 14 amino acids. After removal of 8 bases from V and 7 bases from J, the junction contained 7 bases not matched to a gene. The CDR3 spells CASTRLAGENEQFF. CDR3 bases: TGCGCCAGTACGAGACTAGCGGGGGAAAATGAGCAGTTCTTC.

This clone was counted once. This rearrangement joins TRBV30 to TRBJ1-1; 9 positions match TRBD1. Germline-derived CDR1 and CDR2 are GTSNPN and SVGIG (reference sequence). The CDR3 length is 14 residues. The junction had 7 bases not matched to a gene; V was cut back by 3 bases and J by 5 bases. The CDR3 nucleotides are TGTGCCTGGAGCCGGGGACAGGGATTTACTGAAGCTTTCTTT. Protein: CAWSRGQGFTEAFF.

The rearrangement joins TRBV4-1 to TRBJ1-1, with D tentatively TRBD1 (5 bases). Germline values: CDR1 MGHRA, CDR2 YSYEKL. This CDR3 is 16 amino acids long. Trimming took off 1 base at V and 0 bases at J, with 12 bases between the two ends. Here the CDR3 reads CASSQVSGHMNTEAFF. As DNA, the CDR3 is TGCGCCAGCAGCCAAGTGTCAGGGCATATGAACACTGAAGCTTTCTTT.

The chain employs TRBV5-6 and TRBJ1-2; possible D gene TRBD1, 6 bases. Germline assignment: CDR1 SGHDT and CDR2 YYEEEE. There are 16 residues in the CDR3. V gave up 0 bases and J gave up 1 base, with 13 bases separating them. DNA of the CDR3: TGTGCCAGCAGCTTGGGAGGGGGATCCCATAACTATGGCTACACCTTC. It codes for CASSLGGGSHNYGYTF.

This clone was picked up one time. The genes are TRBV5-1 and TRBJ2-7; D possibly corresponds to TRBD1 (6 bases). The germline CDR1 and CDR2 sequences are SGHRS and YFSETQ. There are 12 residues in the CDR3. Trimming removed 6 bases at V and 5 bases at J, with 12 bases between. The CDR3 DNA reads as TGCGCCAGCACGGACAGTTTGAACGAGCAGTACTTC. It encodes CASTDSLNEQYF.